Each of the 21 T cell receptor beta chains below was sequenced from the same sample in a study of blood T cell repertoires in COVID-19. The table came from immunoSEQ multiplex PCR; TCRdb's copy has only in-frame clones and leaves some out. The sample has approximately 220,000 clones, 70% to 90% seen once. Sequenced: PBMCs or T cells enriched from blood (not recorded which). The source of these receptors is a woman aged 40 to 50 with acute COVID-19.

The chain employs TRBV4-2 and TRBJ2-1; TRBD2 agrees at 7 bases. CDR1 and CDR2 from the germline V gene are LGHNA and YNFKEQ. V gave up 0 bases and J gave up 1 base; unmatched junction bases: 3. The CDR3 length is 16 residues. The CDR3 DNA sequence: TGTGCCAGCAGCCAAGATCCAGCGGGGTCCTACAATGAGCAGTTCTTC. This gives the protein CASSQDPAGSYNEQFF.

The gene calls are TRBV19 and TRBJ1-5; D might be TRBD1 (6 bases). CDR1 LNHDA and CDR2 SQIVND come from the germline V gene (reference sequence). V dropped 9 bases and J dropped 0 bases, with 15 bases sitting between them. There are 15 residues in the CDR3. The CDR3 DNA reads TGTGCCAGCCGTGGGACACCTTATAGCAATCAGCCCCAGCATTTT. Residues: CASRGTPYSNQPQHF.

This clone was seen a single time. J is TRBJ2-3 and V is TRBV7-3; D gene unclear. The V gene's germline CDR1 is SGHTA and CDR2 FQGTGA. CDR3 length equals 14 residues. V lost 2 bases and J lost 1, with 7 bases in between. Written as DNA, the CDR3 is TGTGCCAGCAGCTTATTTCCAGGCACAGATACGCAGTATTTT. It is translated as CASSLFPGTDTQYF.

This clone was counted a few times. The same CDR3 arises from other DNA sequences in this sample as well. The chain joins TRBV18 to TRBJ1-5, with TRBD1 matching 10 bases. The germline V gene encodes CDR1 KGHSH and CDR2 LQKENI. The CDR3 loop spans 15 amino acids. V gave up 3 bases and J gave up 5 bases; unmatched junction bases: 4. CDR3 region: CASSPPGTGDQPQHF. The CDR3 DNA is TGTGCCAGCTCACCCCCTGGGACAGGGGATCAGCCCCAGCATTTT.

J is TRBJ1-1 and V is TRBV19; D perhaps matches TRBD1 (6 bases). V lost 1 base and J 10 bases, leaving 16 bases between the germline ends. This CDR3 has 14 residues. The germline CDR1 and CDR2 sequences are LNHDA and SQIVND (reference sequence). The CDR3 coding sequence is TGTGCCAGTAGTATAGTTATATGGGGGGGCCGAGCTTTCTTT. Encoded protein: CASSIVIWGGRAFF.

The chain employs TRBV29-1 and TRBJ1-1; 9 positions match TRBD1. V was pared by 6 bases and J by 5 bases, with 10 bases of the junction left unmatched. Per germline, CDR1 SQVTM and CDR2 ANQGSEA. The CDR3 extends over 14 amino acids. CDR3 DNA: TGCAGCGTGAAGTCCCGGGACAGGGTTACTGAAGCTTTCTTT. This encodes CSVKSRDRVTEAFF.

V is TRBV15 and J is TRBJ1-5; D may be TRBD1 (6 bases). Trimming took off 5 bases at V and 3 bases at J, with 8 bases between the two ends. The CDR3 consists of 13 residues. Germline assignment: CDR1 LNHNV and CDR2 YYDKDF (reference sequence). CDR3 in amino acids: CATSRDTNQPQHF. DNA of the CDR3: TGTGCCACCAGCCGGGACACCAATCAGCCCCAGCATTTT. The full variable domain, its missing parts supplied by reference TRBV15 and TRBJ1-5, is DAMVIQNPRYQVTQFGKPVTLSCSQTLNHNVMYWYQQKSSQAPKLLFHYYDKDFNNEADTPDNFQSRRPNTSFCFLDIRSPGLGDTAMYLCATSRDTNQPQHFGDGTRLSIL.

The chain couples TRBV7-9 to TRBJ1-4, with D possibly matching TRBD1 (6 bases). This CDR3 comprises 15 residues. CDR1 and CDR2 from the germline V gene are SEHNR and FQNEAQ (reference sequence). V lost 5 bases and J lost 6, with 16 bases in between. The CDR3 coding sequence is TGTGCCAGCAGCCGCCACAGGGCGGGGGATGAAAAACTGTTTTTT. Residues: CASSRHRAGDEKLFF.

This chain connects TRBV12-5 to TRBJ2-2; weak D call: TRBD1 (6 bases). The CDR3 sequence is 14 residues long. V was shortened by 5 bases and J by 3 bases, with 10 bases between the two germline ends. The germline gives CDR1 LGHNT, CDR2 FRNRAP. CDR3 nucleotides: TGTGCTAGTGGTCCGCAGGGGTACACCGGGGAGCTGTTTTTT. Encoded protein: CASGPQGYTGELFF.

The J gene is TRBJ1-2, the V gene TRBV5-1; 7 positions agree with TRBD1. Losses at the gene ends were 0 bases for V and 4 bases for J; bases not matched to a gene: 12. This CDR3 is 17 amino acids long. Germline CDR1 SGHRS, CDR2 YFSETQ. The CDR3 sequence is CASSLGAQGGSAYGYTF. The CDR3 DNA follows: TGCGCCAGCAGCTTGGGCGCCCAGGGGGGAAGCGCCTATGGCTACACCTTC.

The chain uses TRBV19 and TRBJ1-3; D is ambiguous. CDR3 size: 13 residues. From germline, CDR1 is LNHDA and CDR2 SQIVND (reference sequence). Between the trimmed V and J ends, which lost 7 bases and 3 bases, there was a span of 10 bases. The CDR3 DNA follows: TGTGCCAGTACTGAGTTTGGTGGAAACACCATATATTTT. Protein: CASTEFGGNTIYF.

The rearrangement uses TRBV13 and TRBJ2-1, with unresolved D. CDR3 length equals 12 residues. Per the germline V gene, CDR1 is PRHDT and CDR2 is FYEKMQ (reference sequence). The V end lost 6 bases, the J end lost 4 bases, and 7 bases lay between the germline ends. CDR3 in amino acids: CASRSTYNEQFF. DNA for the CDR3: TGTGCCAGCAGGAGCACGTACAATGAGCAGTTCTTC.

As for this clone: Other DNA sequences of this sample code for an identical CDR3. V usage is TRBV6-5 and J usage is TRBJ1-2; D not certain. V lost 0 bases to trimming and J lost 7 bases, with 9 bases between them. The germline V gene has CDR1 MNHEY and CDR2 SVGAGI. The CDR3 length is 13 residues. CDR3 DNA: TGTGCCAGCAGTTACTCGTCGGGAGCTGGCTACACCTTC. It is translated as CASSYSSGAGYTF.

This CDR3 is CASRTGPGPPYEQYF. In DNA, the CDR3 is TGTGCCAGCAGGACAGGTCCGGGACCGCCATACGAGCAGTACTTC. The V and J genes are TRBV7-2 and TRBJ2-7; TRBD1 might be the D (6 bases). V gave up 6 bases and J gave up 4 bases, with 19 bases separating them. The CDR3 totals 15 residues. In germline, CDR1 is SGHTA, CDR2 FQGNSA. The full variable domain, with the rest looked up from reference TRBV7-2 and TRBJ2-7, is GAGVSQSPSNKVTEKGKDVELRCDPISGHTALYWYRQSLGQGLEFLIYFQGNSAPDKSGLPSDRFSAERTGGSVSTLTIQRTQQEDSAVYLCASRTGPGPPYEQYFGPGTRLTVT.

The chain has TRBV6-2 or TRBV6-3 and TRBJ2-1; 9 nucleotides line up with TRBD1. With 0 bases clipped from V and 4 bases from J, the junction kept 4 bases outside the gene matches. Germline V lookup: CDR1 MNHEY, CDR2 SVGEGT. The CDR3 loop spans 16 amino acids. The DNA of the CDR3 is TGTGCCAGCAGTTACTCGCCCGGGACAGGGTACAATGAGCAGTTCTTC. Protein product: CASSYSPGTGYNEQFF.

The chain couples TRBV5-5 to TRBJ1-4; D remains ambiguous. This CDR3 contains 15 residues. V was shortened by 1 base and J by 1 base, with 8 bases between the two germline ends. Germline CDR1 is SGHKS and CDR2 is YYEKEE (reference sequence). As DNA, the CDR3 is TGTGCCAGCAGCTTGTTGACGGGAACTAATGAAAAACTGTTTTTT. Encoded protein: CASSLLTGTNEKLFF. The complete variable domain, with remaining parts taken from reference TRBV5-5 and TRBJ1-4, reads DAGVTQSPTHLIKTRGQQVTLRCSPISGHKSVSWYQQVLGQGPQFIFQYYEKEERGRGNFPDRFSARQFPNYSSELNVNALLLGDSALYLCASSLLTGTNEKLFFGSGTQLSVL.

The rearrangement uses TRBV9 and TRBJ2-1; tentatively, D is TRBD1 (6 bases). The V gene's germline CDR1 is SGDLS and CDR2 YYNGEE. Trimming removed 0 bases at V and 10 bases at J, with 17 bases between. The CDR3 consists of 15 residues. For the CDR3, the DNA is TGTGCCAGCAGCGTAGAAAGGACGACCGGGACAGAGCAGTTCTTC. Encoded protein: CASSVERTTGTEQFF.

J is TRBJ2-3 and V is TRBV18; TRBD1 matches at 7 bases. Germline V gives CDR1 KGHSH, CDR2 LQKENI. The CDR3 extends over 14 amino acids. Losses at the gene ends were 2 bases for V and 5 bases for J; bases not matched to a gene: 4. The CDR3 spells CASSPSTGVDTQYF. CDR3 nucleotide sequence: TGTGCCAGCTCACCATCTACAGGGGTAGATACGCAGTATTTT.

The CDR3 DNA follows: TGTGCCAGCAGCCCCCGGGGACAGTCCTCCTACGAGCAGTACTTC. Its translation: CASSPRGQSSYEQYF. The chain couples TRBV9 to TRBJ2-7; 7 nucleotides agree with TRBD1. This CDR3 contains 15 residues. Unmatched junction bases numbered 7, after V lost 4 bases and J lost 0 bases. Germline lookup yields CDR1 SGDLS and CDR2 YYNGEE.

This clone was observed a few times. This chain uses TRBV3-1 (or the pseudogene TRBV3-2) with TRBJ1-1, with D maybe TRBD1 (6 bases). CDR1 and CDR2 from the germline V gene are LGHDT and YNNKEL (reference sequence). The CDR3 consists of 14 residues. Between the trimmed V and J ends, which lost 2 bases and 7 bases, there was a span of 14 bases. Written as DNA, the CDR3 is TGTGCCAGCAGCCAAAGGGGGGGCGACGGTGAAGCTTTCTTT. Its translation: CASSQRGGDGEAFF.

This clone was detected only once. The gene calls are TRBV13 and TRBJ2-1; TRBD2 matches 11 bases. The CDR3 sequence is 17 residues long. V lost 4 bases and J lost 10; bases outside the gene matches: 15. Germline loops: CDR1 PRHDT, CDR2 FYEKMQ (reference sequence). CDR3 DNA sequence: TGTGCCAGCAGCTCGAACCTCCTTAGCGGGGGGGTCCGAGAGCAGTTCTTC. Its protein product is CASSSNLLSGGVREQFF.